Each of the 18 T cell receptor beta chains below was sequenced from the same sample in a study of blood T cell repertoires in COVID-19. Method: immunoSEQ multiplex PCR; TCRdb's copy keeps in-frame clones and lacks some. The data hold around 270,000 clones, with approximately 85% observed a single time. The sample was PBMCs or T cells enriched from blood (not recorded which). These TCRs come from a woman aged 25 to 39 who had recovered from COVID-19.

The chain couples TRBV2 to TRBJ2-3, with 16 positions matching TRBD2. Trimming took 3 bases from V and 3 from J; bases not matched to a gene: 6. The germline CDR1 and CDR2 sequences are SNHLY and FYNNEI. The CDR3 is 18 residues long. The CDR3 DNA reads TGTGCCAGCAGTGAGGGACTAGCGGGAGGGGGAAATACAGATACGCAGTATTTT. Encoded protein: CASSEGLAGGGNTDTQYF.

This clone was seen only a few times. J is TRBJ2-7 and V is TRBV5-4, with D maybe TRBD1 (7 bases). The germline V gene has CDR1 SGHNT and CDR2 YYREEE (reference sequence). Trimming left V 4 bases short and J 6 bases short, with 20 bases between. The CDR3 totals 15 residues. The CDR3 coding sequence is TGTGCCAGCAGCCCAATTAGCCAGGGGGGTGGCGAGCAGTACTTC. Protein sequence: CASSPISQGGGEQYF.

This chain links TRBV4-1 with TRBJ1-6; D is perhaps TRBD1 (6 bases). The CDR3 runs 16 residues. Trimming cost V 4 bases and J 7 bases, with 17 bases left between them. In germline, CDR1 is MGHRA, CDR2 YSYEKL. For the CDR3, the DNA is TGCGCCAGCAGCCTACCACCGGACAGCGCCAATTCACCCCTCCACTTT. This sequence encodes CASSLPPDSANSPLHF.

This clone was detected once. The chain carries TRBV24-1 and TRBJ2-5, with 7 bases aligning to TRBD1. Germline V gene sequence: CDR1 KGHDR, CDR2 SFDVKD. The CDR3 sequence is 13 residues long. Unmatched junction bases numbered 4, after V lost 3 bases and J lost 7 bases. The CDR3 nucleotides are TGTGCCACCAGTGATAAGGGGGCTCGGACCCAGTACTTC. Protein: CATSDKGARTQYF.

The chain joins TRBV7-6 to TRBJ1-1, with 10 bases matching TRBD1. The V gene end was trimmed by 6 bases and the J gene end by 0 bases; junction bases not matched to a gene: 10. Germline V CDR1 and CDR2: SGHVS, FNYEAQ. The CDR3 totals 17 residues. The CDR3 nucleotides read TGTGCCAGCAGTCGCCGGGACAGGGGACTAATGAACACTGAAGCTTTCTTT. Amino acids: CASSRRDRGLMNTEAFF. Full variable domain (remainder filled in from reference TRBV7-6 and TRBJ1-1): GAGVSQSPRYKVTKRGQDVALRCDPISGHVSLYWYRQALGQGPEFLTYFNYEAQQDKSGLPNDRFSAERPEGSISTLTIQRTEQRDSAMYRCASSRRDRGLMNTEAFFGQGTRLTVV.

The chain has TRBV2 and TRBJ1-2; perhaps TRBD1 as D (6 bases). Germline V gene sequence: CDR1 SNHLY, CDR2 FYNNEI. The length of the CDR3 is 11 residues. The V end was cut by 8 bases, the J end by 8 bases, with 12 bases between. The CDR3 reads CASVAGTGYTF. The DNA for the CDR3 is TGTGCCAGCGTGGCAGGGACAGGCTACACCTTC.

CDR3 sequence (DNA): TGTGCCAGCAGTGCCCGGTGGAGCACAGATACGCAGTATTTT. It is translated as CASSARWSTDTQYF. The rearrangement links TRBV25-1 to TRBJ2-3; D is unresolved. The germline CDR1 and CDR2 sequences are MGHDK and SYGVNS. This CDR3 contains 14 residues. Trimming cost V 4 bases and J 0 bases, with 8 bases left between them.

The chain employs TRBV28 and TRBJ2-7; D uncertain. The CDR3 runs 14 residues. V was pared by 6 bases and J by 2 bases, with 14 bases between. The germline gives CDR1 MDHEN, CDR2 SYDVKM. The CDR3 loop reads CASSSMPRTYEQYF. In nucleotides, the CDR3 is TGTGCCAGCAGCTCCATGCCCAGAACCTACGAGCAGTACTTC. Full variable domain (rest looked up from reference TRBV28 and TRBJ2-7): DVKVTQSSRYLVKRTGEKVFLECVQDMDHENMFWYRQDPGLGLRLIYFSYDVKMKEKGDIPEGYSVSREKKERFSLILESASTNQTSMYLCASSSMPRTYEQYFGPGTRLTVT.

The chain is built from TRBV6-5 and TRBJ2-7; weak D call: TRBD2 (5 bases). The V end lost 0 bases, the J end lost 4 bases, and 10 bases lay between the germline ends. This CDR3 spans 14 amino acids. Per the germline V gene, CDR1 is MNHEY and CDR2 is SVGAGI. For the CDR3, the DNA is TGTGCCAGCAGTTACTCTCCGGGGTGGTACGAGCAGTACTTC. The encoded protein is CASSYSPGWYEQYF.

The chain links TRBV7-2 to TRBJ2-6; D might be TRBD1 (5 bases). V was shortened by 4 bases and J by 0 bases, with 10 bases between the two germline ends. Germline-derived CDR1 and CDR2 are SGHTA and FQGNSA. This CDR3 has 16 residues. The CDR3 loop reads CASSSGQTSGANVLTF. The CDR3 DNA reads TGTGCCAGCAGCTCCGGACAAACCTCTGGGGCCAACGTCCTGACTTTC.

The gene calls are TRBV19 and TRBJ1-1; a possible D gene is TRBD1 (5 bases). Trimming pared 7 bases from V and 6 bases from J, leaving 9 bases between. The V gene's germline CDR1 is LNHDA and CDR2 SQIVND (reference sequence). The CDR3 is 11 amino acids. The CDR3: CASIRGSEAFF. The DNA for the CDR3 is TGTGCCAGTATACGGGGGTCTGAAGCTTTCTTT.

V usage is TRBV24-1 and J usage is TRBJ1-5, with D possibly being TRBD1 (5 bases). CDR1 and CDR2 from the germline V gene are KGHDR and SFDVKD. Deletions cut 3 bases from V and 2 bases from J, with 10 bases between. This CDR3 is built from 15 residues. The CDR3 spells CATSDRREGNQPQHF. Here the CDR3 DNA reads TGTGCCACCAGTGATCGCAGGGAGGGCAATCAGCCCCAGCATTTT.

The J gene is TRBJ1-3, the V gene TRBV7-2; D call uncertain. The V gene lost 2 bases and the J gene lost 3 bases, with 5 bases spanning the gap. Looked up from germline, CDR1 is SGHTA and CDR2 is FQGNSA. The CDR3 has 13 residues. The CDR3 here is CASSLSIGNTIYF. DNA for the CDR3: TGTGCCAGCAGCTTATCCATTGGAAACACCATATATTTT.

The chain combines TRBV28 with TRBJ2-1; 7 nucleotides match TRBD1. V gave up 3 bases and J gave up 7 bases; unmatched junction bases: 15. There are 17 residues in the CDR3. In germline, CDR1 is MDHEN, CDR2 SYDVKM. The CDR3 DNA reads TGTGCCAGCAGTTTTGGTGGAAGGGGGCTATCCTGGAATGAGCAGTTCTTC. Protein sequence: CASSFGGRGLSWNEQFF.

The chain recombines TRBV7-2 with TRBJ2-3; 8 bases agree with TRBD2. The CDR3 is 17 residues long. Germline V gene lookup returns CDR1 SGHTA and CDR2 FQGNSA. J gave up 1 base and V 1 base, and 7 bases lay outside the gene matches. The CDR3 reads CASSLGLGRGGTDTQYF. CDR3 DNA: TGTGCCAGCAGCTTAGGTCTTGGGCGGGGGGGCACAGATACGCAGTATTTT.

J is TRBJ1-5 and V is TRBV30; possibly TRBD1 for D (5 bases). With 2 bases removed from V and 3 bases from J, the gap between germline ends came to 8 bases. The CDR3 extends over 13 amino acids. Germline CDR1 is GTSNPN and CDR2 is SVGIG (reference sequence). This CDR3 is CAWSPGFNQPQHF. CDR3 coding DNA: TGTGCCTGGAGTCCAGGGTTCAATCAGCCCCAGCATTTT.

The rearrangement uses TRBV9 and TRBJ2-2, with TRBD2 matching over 8 bases. V lost 0 bases, J lost 7 bases, and 11 bases stayed unmatched. Germline CDR1 SGDLS, CDR2 YYNGEE. The length of the CDR3 is 17 residues. This CDR3 reads CASSVAPRGGVGGELFF. The DNA for the CDR3 is TGTGCCAGCAGCGTAGCCCCCCGGGGGGGGGTCGGCGGGGAGCTGTTTTTT.

CDR3 amino acids: CASSLEGRGTQYF. CDR3 sequence (DNA): TGTGCCAGCAGTTTAGAGGGCAGGGGGACCCAGTACTTC. The chain employs TRBV28 and TRBJ2-5; tentatively, D is TRBD1 (6 bases). The CDR3 contains 13 residues. V was clipped by 2 bases and J by 7 bases, with 11 bases between them. Per germline, CDR1 MDHEN and CDR2 SYDVKM. Using reference TRBV28 and TRBJ2-5 for the parts outside the CDR3, the full variable domain is DVKVTQSSRYLVKRTGEKVFLECVQDMDHENMFWYRQDPGLGLRLIYFSYDVKMKEKGDIPEGYSVSREKKERFSLILESASTNQTSMYLCASSLEGRGTQYFGPGTRLLVL.